This T cell receptor (beta chain) was recorded in a study of blood T cell repertoires in COVID-19. Whole-study context: The study drew acute and convalescent COVID-19 samples from the United States, Italy and Spain. PBMCs, B-cell-depleted T cells, or T cells provided the cDNA or gDNA that made up the material.

The V gene's germline CDR1 is SGHRS and CDR2 YFSETQ. V lost 4 bases, J lost 4 bases, and 12 bases lay in between. This CDR3 spans 15 amino acids. Authors' methods: For nucleated cells, counts were estimated from reference gene primer amplification. Method: immunoSEQ multiplex PCR; TCRdb's copy keeps in-frame clones and lacks some. The V and J calls and clone size were taken over from that table, and D and trimming were inferred from the DNA. The sample has 25,000 to 35,000 clones, about two thirds seen once. The TCR comes from a boy younger than 10 with active or convalescent COVID-19. Material for sequencing was peripheral blood. V is TRBV5-1 and J is TRBJ2-6; unclear D gene. The CDR3 loop reads CASSPGEVGANVLTF. The CDR3 DNA reads TGCGCCAGCAGCCCCGGCGAGGTGGGGGCCAACGTCCTGACTTTC.